This T cell receptor beta chain was captured by sequencing in a study of CD8 T cells in ankylosing spondylitis. TCRdb re-analysed the 5' RACE reads in MiXCR, keeping a single row per CDR3 protein. Among about 160,000 distinct CDR3 sequences, approximately 20% were seen once, and the ten largest hold under 9%. This clonotype was seen repeatedly, ten times or more. The germline V gene has CDR1 DFQATT and CDR2 SNEGSKA (reference sequence). The CDR3 length is 13 residues. The V gene lost 3 bases and the J gene lost 4 bases, with 10 bases spanning the gap. The specimen was blood, either unsorted or a sorted T cell fraction (not recorded which). The sequence came from a male donor with ankylosing spondylitis or in good health (not recorded which). V and J are TRBV20-1 and TRBJ1-3; no firm D call. The CDR3 spells CSASRSLGNTIYF. CDR3 sequence (DNA): TGCAGTGCTAGTCGGTCGTTGGGAAACACCATATATTTT.